The 12 T cell receptor beta chains listed next were all sequenced from one sample in a study of early T cells in non-severe SARS-CoV-2 infection. MiXCR, run by TCRdb on the 5' RACE reads, gives a single entry per CDR3 protein. This sample has over 50,000 distinct CDR3 sequences, with roughly 12% found just once. The sequenced material came from whole blood. The receptors were sampled from an adult who was a healthcare worker with PCR-confirmed SARS-CoV-2 infection or an uninfected control (not recorded which).

This clonotype was seen at least ten times. The chain combines TRBV12-3 or TRBV12-4 with TRBJ2-6, with 9 bases that match TRBD2. Trimming took 3 bases from V and 0 from J; bases not matched to a gene: 9. The CDR3 sequence is 19 residues long. CDR3 sequence (DNA): TGTGCCAGCAGTTTCCAAGCGGGAGGCTTTAGCTCTGGGGCCAACGTCCTGACTTTC. This encodes CASSFQAGGFSSGANVLTF.

The genes are TRBV14 and TRBJ2-3; D unclear. Trimming shortened V by 0 bases and J by 7 bases, and 17 bases separated the two germline ends. This CDR3 spans 16 amino acids. Germline V lookup: CDR1 SGHDN, CDR2 FVKESK. CDR3 residues: CASSQEHPLRINTQYF. In DNA, the CDR3 is TGTGCCAGCAGCCAAGAACATCCGTTGAGAATAAATACGCAGTATTTT.

This clonotype was observed at least ten times. The rearrangement uses TRBV7-9 and TRBJ1-4; 8 bases agree with TRBD1. The V gene's germline CDR1 is SEHNR and CDR2 FQNEAQ (reference sequence). This CDR3 spans 14 amino acids. Germline trimming cut 3 bases from V and 6 bases from J; bases unmatched to any gene: 3. The CDR3 coding sequence is TGTGCCAGCAGCTTTGTGACAGGGGATGAAAAACTGTTTTTT. It translates to CASSFVTGDEKLFF.

This clonotype was seen ten or more times. The chain recombines TRBV20-1 with TRBJ1-2, with unresolved D. Germline CDR1 and CDR2: DFQATT and SNEGSKA (reference sequence). V was pared by 3 bases and J by 6 bases, with 20 bases between. The CDR3 has 15 amino acids. This CDR3 is CSASFVGLGRDGYTF. The CDR3, as DNA: TGCAGTGCTAGCTTCGTTGGTCTGGGTCGGGATGGCTACACCTTC.

This clonotype came up many times. The chain employs TRBV28 and TRBJ2-7; D gene uncertain. The CDR3 runs 13 residues. Germline V lookup: CDR1 MDHEN, CDR2 SYDVKM. Trimming stripped 5 bases from V and 2 bases from J, with 10 bases between. CDR3 loop: CASSGLPPYEQYF. The CDR3 region has the DNA TGTGCCAGCAGTGGGCTGCCTCCCTACGAGCAGTACTTC.

This clonotype was observed many times. J is TRBJ2-1 and V is TRBV20-1; D is uncertain. Trimming removed 0 bases at V and 1 base at J, with 13 bases between. Germline-derived CDR1 and CDR2 are DFQATT and SNEGSKA (reference sequence). This CDR3 has 16 residues. CDR3 bases: TGCAGTGCTAGAGATTCCTTGCCGAGATCCTACAATGAGCAGTTCTTC. It yields the protein CSARDSLPRSYNEQFF.

This clonotype appeared a few times. The genes are TRBV29-1 and TRBJ2-7; D possibly matches TRBD1 or TRBD2 (5 bases each). Trimming left V 5 bases short and J 1 base short, with 18 bases between. Per the germline V gene, CDR1 is SQVTM and CDR2 is ANQGSEA. This CDR3 is built from 15 residues. CDR3 loop: CSVSNPRGSSYEQYF. Written as DNA, the CDR3 is TGCAGCGTTTCTAATCCGAGGGGCAGTTCCTACGAGCAGTACTTC.

This clonotype occurred a few times. V and J are TRBV29-1 and TRBJ1-1, with a weak D call TRBD1 (6 bases). The germline CDR1 and CDR2 sequences are SQVTM and ANQGSEA. The CDR3 is 14 amino acids. Between the trimmed V and J ends, which lost 6 bases and 5 bases, there was a span of 19 bases. CDR3 coding DNA: TGCAGCGTGGGTAGGGGGGCTCGAACGACTGAAGCTTTCTTT. As protein: CSVGRGARTTEAFF.

This clonotype was observed a few times. V gene TRBV28 combines with J gene TRBJ1-2; D is unresolved. This CDR3 has 12 residues. Trimming took off 2 bases at V and 2 bases at J, with 3 bases between the two ends. The V gene's germline CDR1 is MDHEN and CDR2 SYDVKM. The CDR3 sequence is CASSLKNYGYTF. CDR3 nucleotides: TGTGCCAGCAGTTTAAAGAACTATGGCTACACCTTC.

This clonotype was recorded at least ten times. The chain recombines TRBV13 with TRBJ2-4, with D tentatively TRBD1 (5 bases). This CDR3 has 15 residues. Germline V gene sequence: CDR1 PRHDT, CDR2 FYEKMQ (reference sequence). V lost 4 bases and J lost 8, with 18 bases in between. This CDR3 reads CASSSSKGLWDIQYF. CDR3 DNA: TGTGCCAGCAGCTCCTCCAAGGGGTTGTGGGACATTCAGTACTTC.

The CDR3 DNA sequence: TGTGCCAGCGGAATTACGGGACCTATAGATATGTACTTC. Protein product: CASGITGPIDMYF. The rearrangement uses TRBV28 and TRBJ2-7; tentatively, D is TRBD1 or TRBD2 (5 bases each). Germline assignment: CDR1 MDHEN and CDR2 SYDVKM. The CDR3 length is 13 residues. Trimming took off 8 bases at V and 12 bases at J, with 23 bases between the two ends. Drawing the rest from reference TRBV28 and TRBJ2-7, the complete variable domain is DVKVTQSSRYLVKRTGEKVFLECVQDMDHENMFWYRQDPGLGLRLIYFSYDVKMKEKGDIPEGYSVSREKKERFSLILESASTNQTSMYLCASGITGPIDMYFGPGTRLTVT.

There are many counts of this clonotype. V and J are TRBV19 and TRBJ2-3, with 9 bases matching TRBD1. This CDR3 is 15 amino acids long. Germline loops: CDR1 LNHDA, CDR2 SQIVND (reference sequence). V trimming: 5 bases; J trimming: 5 bases; junction bases outside the gene matches: 8. This CDR3 is CASSPLGQGKDTQYF. Written as DNA, the CDR3 is TGTGCCAGTAGTCCGCTCGGACAGGGGAAAGATACGCAGTATTTT.